This is a list of T cell receptor beta chains from one sample in a study of early T cells in non-severe SARS-CoV-2 infection. One entry per CDR3 protein results from TCRdb running MiXCR on the 5' RACE reads. The sample yields some 80,000 distinct CDR3 sequences, roughly 15% seen once. Sequencing was carried out using whole blood. The receptors come from an adult who was a healthcare worker with PCR-confirmed SARS-CoV-2 infection or an uninfected control (not recorded which). The CDR3 runs from the conserved cysteine through the conserved F or W. Fields, in order: clone size, V gene, J gene, D gene, CDR3 protein, CDR3 DNA. A D gene is named only where the DNA matches it firmly. A row's size may be missing; if present it is once, few, many or a size class.

>few|TRBV5-6|TRBJ1-2|.
CASSLAGFYGYTF
TGTGCCAGCAGCTTGGCCGGGTTCTATGGCTACACCTTC
>few|TRBV3-1|TRBJ2-2|TRBD1
CASRHRGTGELFF
TGTGCCAGCAGGCACAGGGGAACCGGGGAGCTGTTTTTT
>.|TRBV7-9|TRBJ2-1|TRBD1
CASSTNRDRAYNEQFF
TGTGCCAGCAGCACCAACCGGGACAGGGCCTACAATGAGCAGTTCTTC
>.|TRBV3-1|TRBJ1-5|.
CASNQGGGNQPQHF
TGTGCCAGCAATCAAGGGGGAGGCAATCAGCCCCAGCATTTT
>.|TRBV7-9|TRBJ2-1|.
CASSSSAFPHEQFF
TGTGCCAGCAGCTCAAGCGCGTTCCCGCATGAGCAGTTCTTC
>many|TRBV7-9|TRBJ2-5|.
CASSLDLADSQKRDF
TGTGCCAGCAGCTTAGATCTGGCGGACTCCCAAAAGCGAGACTTC
>many|TRBV5-6|TRBJ1-2|.
CASSSAGIWGYTF
TGTGCCAGCAGCTCGGCAGGGATATGGGGCTACACCTTC
>many|TRBV5-1|TRBJ1-1|.
CASSRSSLNTEAFF
TGCGCCAGCAGCCGCTCTTCCCTGAACACTGAAGCTTTCTTT
>.|TRBV6-5|TRBJ1-5|TRBD1
CASSRDSSNQPQHF
TGTGCCAGCAGCAGGGACAGTAGCAATCAGCCCCAGCATTTT
>.|TRBV2|TRBJ2-3|.
CASSRQPSTDTQYF
TGTGCCAGCAGTAGACAGCCTAGCACAGATACGCAGTATTTT
>few|TRBV14|TRBJ1-2|.
CASSLQRINYGYTF
TGTGCCAGCAGCCTACAGCGAATAAACTATGGCTACACCTTC
>few|TRBV6-5|TRBJ1-1|.
CASSNTGTVNTEAFF
TGTGCCAGCAGTAACACAGGGACGGTGAACACTGAAGCTTTCTTT
>many|TRBV20-1|TRBJ1-5|.
CSARDMHSNQPQHF
TGCAGTGCTAGAGATATGCATAGCAATCAGCCCCAGCATTTT
>few|TRBV11-2|TRBJ2-1|.
CASSTPRGPYNEQFF
TGTGCCAGCAGCACCCCCCGGGGCCCCTACAATGAGCAGTTCTTC
>few|TRBV27|TRBJ2-7|TRBD2
CASSLSLAGVYEQYF
TGTGCCAGCAGTTTAAGTTTAGCGGGGGTTTACGAGCAGTACTTC
>many|TRBV6-2/TRBV6-3|TRBJ1-1|.
CASSYTTVNTEAFF
TGTGCCAGCAGTTACACTACAGTGAACACTGAAGCTTTCTTT
>few|TRBV7-2|TRBJ2-5|.
CASAVQAVPEAQYF
TGTGCCAGCGCTGTCCAGGCCGTCCCAGAGGCCCAGTACTTC
>many|TRBV5-6|TRBJ2-7|.
CASSPARDGPYEQYF
TGTGCCAGCAGCCCCGCCCGGGACGGGCCCTACGAGCAGTACTTC
>.|TRBV19|TRBJ1-5|.
CASTIQGNNQPQHF
TGTGCCAGTACCATACAGGGCAACAATCAGCCCCAGCATTTT
>.|TRBV29-1|TRBJ2-1|TRBD2
CSVAGLAGGPEQFF
TGCAGCGTTGCGGGGCTAGCGGGGGGGCCGGAGCAGTTCTTC
>.|TRBV10-3|TRBJ2-1|TRBD2
CAISPGLAHNEQFF
TGTGCCATCAGCCCGGGACTAGCGCATAATGAGCAGTTCTTC
>.|TRBV2|TRBJ1-1|TRBD1
CASRTGTGIEAFF
TGTGCCAGCAGGACCGGGACAGGTATAGAAGCTTTCTTT
>many|TRBV2|TRBJ2-2|.
CASSWDDANTGELFF
TGTGCCAGCAGCTGGGACGACGCGAACACCGGGGAGCTGTTTTTT
>.|TRBV19|TRBJ2-3|.
CASSPQLVGGTDTQYF
TGTGCCAGTAGTCCCCAGCTGGTGGGGGGCACAGATACGCAGTATTTT
>many|TRBV6-6|TRBJ2-1|TRBD2
CASRSSGGFWNEQFF
TGTGCCAGCAGGAGTAGCGGGGGGTTCTGGAATGAGCAGTTCTTC
>.|TRBV7-6|TRBJ1-1|.
CASSREPYSFMNTEAFF
TGTGCCAGCAGCCGAGAACCTTATTCGTTTATGAACACTGAAGCTTTCTTT